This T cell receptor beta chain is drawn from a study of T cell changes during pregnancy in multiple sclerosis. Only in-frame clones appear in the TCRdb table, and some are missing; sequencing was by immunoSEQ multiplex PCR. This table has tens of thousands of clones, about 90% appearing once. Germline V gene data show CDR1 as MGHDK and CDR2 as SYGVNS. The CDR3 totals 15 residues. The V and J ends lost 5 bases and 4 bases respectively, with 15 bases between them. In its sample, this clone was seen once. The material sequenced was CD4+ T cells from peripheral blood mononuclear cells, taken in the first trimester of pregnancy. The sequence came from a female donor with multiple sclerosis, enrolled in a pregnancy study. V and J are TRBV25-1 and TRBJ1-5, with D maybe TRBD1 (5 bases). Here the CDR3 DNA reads TGTGCCAGCAGTCCCGGGGGAGGGGAAAATCAGCCCCAGCATTTT. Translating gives CASSPGGGENQPQHF.